This T cell receptor beta chain was retrieved from a study of blood T cell repertoires in COVID-19. The CDR3 totals 15 residues. CDR1 and CDR2 from the germline V gene are KGHSH and LQKENI. Between the trimmed V and J ends, which lost 4 bases and 4 bases, there was a span of 14 bases. The cohort comprised adults aged 18 to 89 years residing in 20 to 30 US areas. The table came from immunoSEQ multiplex PCR; TCRdb's copy has only in-frame clones and leaves some out. Of fewer than 250,000 clones listed, 83% were seen once; the top ten hold about 4.8%. Specimen: PBMCs or T cells enriched from blood (not recorded which). The chain links TRBV18 to TRBJ1-3; no reliable D call. This receptor was obtained from a woman aged 45 to 65 who had been exposed to COVID-19. DNA for the CDR3: TGTGCCAGCTCACAGACCCCTACGGGAGGAAACACCATATATTTT. This sequence encodes CASSQTPTGGNTIYF.